This T cell receptor (beta chain) was sequenced in a study of T cells in localized non-small cell lung cancer (dated by TCRdb to the early 2020s). In the study overall: The study examined T cell repertoires in 200 to 250 patients with early-stage NSCLC and compared tumors with uninvolved tumor-adjacent lungs. A mean age of about 66 years was recorded for the NSCLC patients, of whom roughly 130 were male and 85 to 110 were female. The cohort consisted of around 250 treatment-naive NSCLC patients whose localized lung tumors had been resected.

Trimming accounts for 5 bases at V and 10 bases at J, while the number of junction bases matched to no gene is 21. Measured from the cysteine to the phenylalanine, the CDR3 is 17 residues long. Of the read, only the CDR3 DNA is kept; its 51 bases are in frame from base 1. CDR1 and CDR2 are drawn from the germline V gene (reference sequence): LNHDA, SQIVND. Comments on this clone: It lacks a known antigen. No base-level quality is on record; no much larger clone is a single base apart.

TCR beta CDR3 regions were sequenced from DNA using the immunoSEQ Assay. As for how the authors treated the data: To compute T cell density, TCR beta template counts were normalized to usable DNA, which was estimated by amplifying housekeeping genes. Richness was estimated using the preseqR package, with extrapolation to 400,000 templates for PBMC samples and to 120,000 templates for tissue samples. Clonality was defined by subtracting Pielou's evenness from one. To identify tissue-enriched TCRs, differential abundance testing was run on productive amino-acid clonotypes with a minimum total count of 5 and an alpha of 0.1. The Jaccard Index and the Morisita Overlap Index were used to measure repertoire overlap between compartments. GLIPH grouped TCR beta CDR3s together with public tetramer-defined viral CDR3s, and a viral motif had to include at least three viral sequences and show V-gene enrichment. TCRdb mirrors the immuneACCESS table, restricted to in-frame sequences. Some clones are absent from its copies; in checked studies, under half trace to an unresolved V gene, and the reason for the others is unknown. Clone size and V and J calls were adopted from that table, with D and trimming inferred from the DNA. Across this sample there are some 16,000 clones, with approximately 90% seen only once. The ten largest make up under 4.5% of the sample.

What the study reported, not specific to this receptor: A median of 57 of the top 100 tumor clones were detected in paired uninvolved adjacent lung, and around 30 of these tumor clones were also found among the top 100 clones of the paired uninvolved adjacent lung. The highest T cell clonality was observed in uninvolved tumor-adjacent lung, where clonality exceeded that of tumor, suggesting that antigenic responses were more focused in uninvolved tumor-adjacent lung. Higher blood T cell density associated with longer overall survival, while higher adjacent-lung clonality associated with shorter survival. Because of the exploratory design, TCR variables were selected using unadjusted p-values without false-discovery rate correction. Multi-region tumor sequencing was not performed, so intratumor heterogeneity could not be excluded.

At diagnosis, peripheral blood, uninvolved tumor-adjacent lung and tumor were collected and were preserved as a mix of fresh-frozen and FFPE material. For TCR repertoire profiling, blood samples were analyzed in the form of peripheral blood mononuclear cells. Sample: peripheral blood, taken before any cancer treatment. This receptor was taken from a male donor older than 55 with stage II squamous cell lung carcinoma. The chain is assembled from TRBV19 and TRBJ1-2, and 8 bases in between align with TRBD1. The CDR3 in this case is CASSYAFLAGGPLDYTF. The DNA is TGTGCCAGTAGTTACGCTTTTTTGGCAGGGGGCCCGCTGGACTACACCTTC.